A single sample gave rise to the 10 T cell receptor beta chains below, sequenced in a study of T cells in localized non-small cell lung cancer. The method was immunoSEQ multiplex PCR; TCRdb's version includes in-frame clones alone and lacks a portion of them. The sample has 2,100 or so clones, around a sixth seen once. The sequencing used normal lung tissue next to the tumor, collected before any cancer treatment. These receptor sequences come from a male donor aged 60 or over with stage I non-small cell lung cancer.

The chain combines TRBV9 with TRBJ1-4, with unresolved D. The ends were cut back, 5 bases at V and 11 bases at J, with 16 bases in the middle. Germline V lookup: CDR1 SGDLS, CDR2 YYNGEE. The CDR3 is 13 amino acids. CDR3 DNA: TGTGCCAGCAGTGAAAATTTAGCGGAGAAACTGTTTTTT. Encoded protein: CASSENLAEKLFF. Filled out from reference TRBV9 and TRBJ1-4, the complete variable domain reads DSGVTQTPKHLITATGQRVTLRCSPRSGDLSVYWYQQSLDQGLQFLIQYYNGEERAKGNILERFSAQQFPDLHSELNLSSLELGDSALYFCASSENLAEKLFFGSGTQLSVL.

The rearrangement links TRBV11-3 to TRBJ2-3; D gene unclear. The CDR3 is made up of 14 amino acids. The germline V gene encodes CDR1 SGHNT and CDR2 YENEEA. Trimming removed 5 bases from V and 1 base from J, with 10 bases in between. This chain's CDR3 is CASSKNDRTDTQYF. CDR3 nucleotide sequence: TGTGCCAGCAGCAAAAATGACCGCACAGATACGCAGTATTTT.

The chain employs TRBV11-3 and TRBJ1-3; TRBD1 matches at 7 bases. The trim removed 7 bases at V and 4 bases at J, leaving 7 bases unmatched. Germline loops: CDR1 SGHNT, CDR2 YENEEA. The CDR3 extends over 14 amino acids. In nucleotides, the CDR3 is TGTGCCAGCACCCTGACAGGGCAAGGAAACACCATATATTTT. Protein product: CASTLTGQGNTIYF. Drawing the rest from reference TRBV11-3 and TRBJ1-3, the complete variable domain is EAGVVQSPRYKIIEKKQPVAFWCNPISGHNTLYWYLQNLGQGPELLIRYENEEAVDDSQLPKDRFSAERLKGVDSTLKIQPAELGDSAVYLCASTLTGQGNTIYFGEGSWLTVV.

This clone is deemed medium-sized (0.01 to 0.1%). The rearrangement uses TRBV11-3 and TRBJ1-6; 8 nucleotides align to TRBD1. The V gene's germline CDR1 is SGHNT and CDR2 YENEEA. J was trimmed by 9 bases and V by 4 bases; bases with no gene match: 5. The CDR3 is 14 residues long. The CDR3 nucleotides read TGTGCCAGCAGCTCCGGACAGGGAACTTCACCCCTCCACTTT. Translation: CASSSGQGTSPLHF.

This clone occurred a few times. The gene calls are TRBV11-3 and TRBJ1-1, with 7 bases identical to TRBD1. Germline V gene sequence: CDR1 SGHNT, CDR2 YENEEA. J was trimmed by 3 bases and V by 7 bases; bases with no gene match: 14. The CDR3 is 16 amino acids. CDR3 loop: CASNDQPDRVYTEAFF. The DNA of the CDR3 is TGTGCCAGCAACGACCAACCCGACAGGGTCTACACTGAAGCTTTCTTT. Using reference TRBV11-3 and TRBJ1-1 for the parts outside the CDR3, the full variable domain is EAGVVQSPRYKIIEKKQPVAFWCNPISGHNTLYWYLQNLGQGPELLIRYENEEAVDDSQLPKDRFSAERLKGVDSTLKIQPAELGDSAVYLCASNDQPDRVYTEAFFGQGTRLTVV.

This clone was observed a few times. The chain couples TRBV10-3 to TRBJ1-2; D gene uncertain. The V and J ends lost 2 bases and 5 bases respectively, with 15 bases between them. Germline CDR1 and CDR2: ENHRY and SYGVKD. The CDR3 spans 15 residues. The CDR3 DNA is TGTGCCATCAGTGAGAGGGAGGCTTTCTATTATGGCTACACCTTC. It codes for CAISEREAFYYGYTF.

By share, this clone counts as medium-sized. The chain combines TRBV6-8 with TRBJ2-1; 8 nucleotides match TRBD2. CDR3 length equals 16 residues. The trim removed 5 bases at V and 7 bases at J, leaving 13 bases unmatched. Germline CDR1 and CDR2: MNHGY and SAAAGT. This CDR3 reads CASSDGVGRARNEQFF. CDR3 bases: TGTGCCAGCAGTGATGGGGTCGGGAGGGCCAGGAATGAGCAGTTCTTC.

The V gene is TRBV9, the J gene TRBJ2-1; 9 nucleotides agree with TRBD1. The V and J ends lost 4 bases and 10 bases, in that order; junction bases with no gene match: 9. CDR1 SGDLS and CDR2 YYNGEE come from the germline V gene. This CDR3 contains 14 residues. This chain's CDR3 is CASSRDRAFEEQFF. In DNA, the CDR3 is TGTGCCAGCAGCCGGGACAGGGCCTTCGAGGAGCAGTTCTTC.

This clone was detected only a few times. V and J are TRBV6-8 and TRBJ1-1, with D maybe TRBD1 (6 bases). V lost 6 bases and J 0 bases, leaving 14 bases between the germline ends. Germline loops: CDR1 MNHGY, CDR2 SAAAGT. This CDR3 has 15 amino acids. CDR3 sequence: CASRRGQTMNTEAFF. In nucleotides, the CDR3 is TGTGCCAGCAGGAGAGGACAGACCATGAACACTGAAGCTTTCTTT.

The CDR3 loop is CASSPDTTNEKLFF. The DNA for the CDR3 is TGTGCCAGCAGCCCGGACACAACTAATGAAAAACTGTTTTTT. V usage is TRBV6-8 and J usage is TRBJ1-4; D possibly corresponds to TRBD1 (5 bases). The CDR3 runs to 14 residues. From germline, CDR1 is MNHGY and CDR2 SAAAGT. V dropped 6 bases and J dropped 0 bases, with 8 bases sitting between them.